This TCR beta chain was found in a study of blood T cell repertoires in COVID-19. Across the study: There were acute and convalescent COVID-19 samples, and they came from the United States, Italy and Spain.

CDR3 length: 13 amino acids. V lost 2 bases and J lost 6, with 10 bases in between. Methods used by the authors: Researchers report that nucleated cell counts were estimated from reference gene primer amplification. Profiling relied on immunoSEQ multiplex PCR, and the TCRdb table lists in-frame clones only, not all of them. The D gene and trimming were derived from the DNA, and the V and J assignments and clone size from that table. The profile covers hundreds of thousands of clones, with about 89% appearing a single time and approximately 4.2% taken by the ten largest. This TCR derives from a man aged 35-49 years with acute or convalescent COVID-19. V is TRBV12-3 or TRBV12-4 and J is TRBJ1-2; the D gene is possibly TRBD1 (6 bases). The sequencing input was peripheral blood. The CDR3 DNA reads TGTGCCAGCAGTTTAACAGGGTGGGATGGCTACACCTTC. Protein sequence: CASSLTGWDGYTF.